The 14 T cell receptor beta chains below all came from one sample that was sequenced in a study of blood T cells in healthy people across ages. A J-beta primer mix and a sample-barcoded 5' primer were used in a second PCR of roughly 6 to 11 cycles. TCRdb re-derived calls from the 5' RACE reads in MiXCR, one entry per CDR3 protein. The sample comprises roughly 800,000 distinct CDR3 sequences, roughly 60% of which are singletons, and over 20% rests with the top ten. Sequencing input: blood. The source is a man aged 25 to 40 in good health.

This clonotype was seen only once. The chain is built from TRBV5-1 and TRBJ2-1; D perhaps matches TRBD2 (5 bases). The V end lost 0 bases, the J end lost 8 bases, and 12 bases lay between the germline ends. The CDR3 has 14 residues. Germline-derived CDR1 and CDR2 are SGHRS and YFSETQ. CDR3 nucleotides: TGCGCCAGCAGCTTGGACCGTCTTAGCGATGAGCAGTTCTTC. Protein: CASSLDRLSDEQFF. The entire variable domain, with the rest obtained from reference TRBV5-1 and TRBJ2-1, is as follows: KAGVTQTPRYLIKTRGQQVTLSCSPISGHRSVSWYQQTPGQGLQFLFEYFSETQRNKGNFPGRFSGRQFSNSRSEMNVSTLELGDSALYLCASSLDRLSDEQFFGPGTRLTVL.

J is TRBJ1-2 and V is TRBV20-1; D unclear. V lost 3 bases and J 4 bases, leaving 12 bases between the germline ends. The CDR3 is 13 amino acids. Germline V gene data show CDR1 as DFQATT and CDR2 as SNEGSKA (reference sequence). The CDR3 DNA reads TGCAGTGCTAGCAAAACTGGGAGCTATGGCTACACCTTC. This gives the protein CSASKTGSYGYTF.

This sequence joins TRBV7-9 and TRBJ2-7; D gene unclear. V was trimmed by 1 base and J by 6 bases, leaving 10 bases between them. Germline CDR1 and CDR2: SEHNR and FQNEAQ (reference sequence). The CDR3 runs to 13 residues. CDR3 in amino acids: CASSLERGREQYF. The CDR3 DNA is TGTGCCAGCAGCTTAGAACGCGGCCGCGAGCAGTACTTC.

This clonotype has just a few counts. The V call is TRBV29-1, the J call TRBJ2-7; D is unresolved. Germline CDR1 is SQVTM and CDR2 is ANQGSEA. The V end was cut by 4 bases, the J end by 2 bases, with 12 bases between. The CDR3 is made up of 13 amino acids. The CDR3 sequence: CSVGPTTTYEQYF. For the CDR3, the DNA is TGCAGCGTTGGACCGACAACTACCTACGAGCAGTACTTC.

The chain employs TRBV27 and TRBJ2-5; 8 bases are a match to TRBD1. The J call is doubtful: the DNA matches TRBJ2-7 better. The length of the CDR3 is 14 residues. Germline V gene sequence: CDR1 MNHEY, CDR2 SMNVEV (reference sequence). CDR3: CASAEQGAFSEQYF. Here the CDR3 DNA reads TGTGCCAGCGCCGAGCAGGGGGCGTTCAGCGAGCAGTACTTC.

CDR3 loop: CASSPMAAYEQYF. CDR3 in DNA: TGTGCCAGCTCACCGATGGCCGCCTACGAGCAGTACTTC. The V gene is TRBV18, the J gene TRBJ2-7; D unresolved. Germline loops: CDR1 KGHSH, CDR2 LQKENI. The CDR3 covers 13 residues. Trimming removed 3 bases at V and 2 bases at J, with 8 bases between. The variable domain in full, completed from reference TRBV18 and TRBJ2-7, reads NAGVMQNPRHLVRRRGQEARLRCSPMKGHSHVYWYRQLPEEGLKFMVYLQKENIIDESGMPKERFSAEFPKEGPSILRIQQVVRGDSAAYFCASSPMAAYEQYFGPGTRLTVT.

This clonotype was detected only a few times. This chain uses TRBV20-1 with TRBJ2-7, with a weak D call TRBD1 (6 bases). CDR1 and CDR2 (germline): DFQATT, SNEGSKA (reference sequence). The CDR3 has 13 amino acids. The germline V and J ends were trimmed by 2 bases and 1 base, with 9 bases remaining between them. The CDR3 DNA follows: TGCAGTGCTAGACAGGGGCCTTCCTACGAGCAGTACTTC. Its translation: CSARQGPSYEQYF.

This clonotype was observed a handful of times. V gene TRBV3-1 combines with J gene TRBJ1-2, with D uncertain. In germline, CDR1 is LGHDT, CDR2 YNNKEL (reference sequence). The CDR3 runs 14 residues. The germline V and J ends were trimmed by 1 base and 5 bases, with 11 bases remaining between them. The CDR3 here is CASSQVDESYGYTF. The CDR3 DNA follows: TGTGCCAGCAGCCAAGTGGATGAGTCGTATGGCTACACCTTC.

The chain carries TRBV5-6 and TRBJ2-3; D not certain. CDR3 length: 12 amino acids. The germline gives CDR1 SGHDT, CDR2 YYEEEE. Trimming stripped 1 base from V and 5 bases from J, with 5 bases between. CDR3 DNA: TGTGCCAGCAGCTTGCCCGAAGATACGCAGTATTTT. Translation gives CASSLPEDTQYF. The full variable domain, rest sourced from reference TRBV5-6 and TRBJ2-3, is DAGVTQSPTHLIKTRGQQVTLRCSPKSGHDTVSWYQQALGQGPQFIFQYYEEEERQRGNFPDRFSGHQFPNYSSELNVNALLLGDSALYLCASSLPEDTQYFGPGTRLTVL.

This sequence joins TRBV25-1 and TRBJ2-5; tentatively, D is TRBD1 (6 bases). V was cut by 3 bases and J by 11 bases, with 16 bases left in between. Germline values: CDR1 MGHDK, CDR2 SYGVNS. The CDR3 length is 13 residues. CDR3: CASSEASGEEQYF. The DNA for the CDR3 is TGTGCCAGCAGTGAGGCGTCAGGGGAAGAGCAGTACTTC.

The V and J genes are TRBV6-6 and TRBJ1-6; no definite D call. The V gene lost 0 bases and the J gene lost 7 bases, with 10 bases spanning the gap. The germline V gene has CDR1 MNHNY and CDR2 SVGAGI (reference sequence). The CDR3 contains 15 residues. The CDR3: CASSYSNSRNSPLHF. The CDR3 region has the DNA TGTGCCAGCAGTTACTCGAATTCCAGGAATTCACCCCTCCACTTT.

The V and J genes are TRBV5-3 and TRBJ2-4, with D possibly TRBD2 on 5 matching bases. TRBV5-3 is flagged as an ORF with uncertain function. Trimming left V 8 bases short and J 0 bases short, with 21 bases between. The length of the CDR3 is 17 residues. For the CDR3, the DNA is TGTGCCAGCTGCCCCATTGGAGGAGGACTAGCCAAAAACATTCAGTACTTC. Translating gives CASCPIGGGLAKNIQYF.

The V and J genes are TRBV3-1 and TRBJ2-1; D may be TRBD2 (5 bases). This CDR3 comprises 16 residues. CDR1 is LGHDT, CDR2 YNNKEL, per germline (reference sequence). Trimming removed 4 bases from V and 0 bases from J, with 13 bases in between. The CDR3 nucleotides read TGTGCCAGCAGCCCTGTCGGTCTAGCCTCCTACAATGAGCAGTTCTTC. This translates into CASSPVGLASYNEQFF.

This clonotype came up a few times. This chain joins TRBV20-1 and TRBJ2-5; unclear D gene. Germline V gene data show CDR1 as DFQATT and CDR2 as SNEGSKA (reference sequence). The V gene lost 5 bases and the J gene lost 6 bases, with 19 bases spanning the gap. The CDR3 runs 14 residues. CDR3 DNA: TGCAGTGCTCCAAAGACCGAAATGAGGAAGACCCAGTACTTC. This gives the protein CSAPKTEMRKTQYF.